These 5 T cell receptor beta chains originate from one sample sequenced in a study of CD8+ T cells in alopecia areata. Treatment here: oral pan-JAK inhibitor, 5-10 mg twice daily. Investigators isolated RNA and reverse transcribed it into cDNA to act as the sequencing template. The table came from immunoSEQ multiplex PCR; TCRdb's copy has only in-frame clones and leaves some out. The sample has about 140,000 clones; 45% to 60% are singletons. The specimen was CD8+ T cells sorted from blood, collected at week 4, from a patient treated with tofacitinib. The receptor source for this set is a human donor with alopecia areata.

Only a few counts were recorded for this clone. The chain employs TRBV11-2 and TRBJ2-7, with TRBD1 identical over 8 bases. The V and J ends lost 5 bases and 3 bases, in that order; junction bases with no gene match: 3. This CDR3 has 13 residues. CDR1 SGHAT and CDR2 FQNNGV come from the germline V gene. The CDR3 DNA reads as TGTGCCAGCAGCGCCGGACAGGGCTACGAGCAGTACTTC. As protein: CASSAGQGYEQYF.

The table lists this clone with many counts. The chain carries TRBV6-1 and TRBJ1-6; TRBD1 is a possible D gene (5 bases). Germline values: CDR1 MNHNS, CDR2 SASEGT. V lost 3 bases and J 5 bases, leaving 5 bases between the germline ends. The CDR3 is 13 amino acids. The CDR3 DNA follows: TGTGCCAGCAGTGACAGGGATAATTCACCCCTCCACTTT. Encoded protein: CASSDRDNSPLHF.

The chain links TRBV30 to TRBJ1-2; D possibly corresponds to TRBD1 (6 bases). The CDR3 is 13 amino acids. Germline CDR1 reads GTSNPN; CDR2 reads SVGIG (reference sequence). With 0 bases removed from V and 4 bases from J, the gap between germline ends came to 9 bases. The CDR3 is CAWSVGGPYGYTF. The CDR3 DNA is TGTGCCTGGAGTGTAGGGGGGCCCTATGGCTACACCTTC.

This chain connects TRBV9 to TRBJ2-7; D may match TRBD1 or TRBD2 (7 bases each). The CDR3 loop spans 15 amino acids. V was clipped by 4 bases and J by 0 bases, with 14 bases between them. Per the germline V gene, CDR1 is SGDLS and CDR2 is YYNGEE. Written as DNA, the CDR3 is TGTGCCAGCAGCCAGGGGGGAGGGACCTCCTACGAGCAGTACTTC. Its protein product is CASSQGGGTSYEQYF.

In its sample, this clone was seen a few times. The chain couples TRBV7-9 to TRBJ2-3; D not resolved. CDR1 is SEHNR and CDR2 is FQNEAQ in the germline V gene (reference sequence). This CDR3 is 12 amino acids long. V was shortened by 7 bases and J by 10 bases, with 15 bases between the two germline ends. The CDR3 nucleotides read TGTGCCAGCACTCGTAAGTGGGCCGCGCAGTATTTT. Amino acids: CASTRKWAAQYF.